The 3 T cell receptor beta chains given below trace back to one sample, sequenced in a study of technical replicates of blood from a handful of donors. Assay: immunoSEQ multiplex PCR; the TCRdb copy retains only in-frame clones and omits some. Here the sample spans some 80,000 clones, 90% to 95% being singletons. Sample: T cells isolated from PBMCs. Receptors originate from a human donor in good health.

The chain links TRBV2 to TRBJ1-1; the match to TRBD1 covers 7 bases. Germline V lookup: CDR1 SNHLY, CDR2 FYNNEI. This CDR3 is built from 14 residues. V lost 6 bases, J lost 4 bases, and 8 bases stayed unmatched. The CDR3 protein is CASRVSTGTTEAFF. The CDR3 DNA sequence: TGTGCCAGCAGAGTATCGACAGGGACCACTGAAGCTTTCTTT.

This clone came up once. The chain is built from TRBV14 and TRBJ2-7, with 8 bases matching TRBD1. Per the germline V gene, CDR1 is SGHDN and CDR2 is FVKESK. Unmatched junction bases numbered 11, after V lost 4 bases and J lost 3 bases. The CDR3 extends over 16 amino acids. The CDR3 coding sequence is TGTGCCAGCAGCCCAGGGGGCGGCCCGCCCTTCTACGAGCAGTACTTC. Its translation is CASSPGGGPPFYEQYF.

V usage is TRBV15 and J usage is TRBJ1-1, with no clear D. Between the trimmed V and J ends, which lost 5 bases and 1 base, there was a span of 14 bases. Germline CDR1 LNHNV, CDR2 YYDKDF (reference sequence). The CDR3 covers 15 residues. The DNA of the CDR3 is TGTGCCACCAGCTCCTCCGGACTCAAGAACACTGAAGCTTTCTTT. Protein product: CATSSSGLKNTEAFF.